These 21 T cell receptor beta chains share one sample of origin, sequenced in a study of cytomegalovirus exposure and HLA in healthy donors. Primers: 60 Vbeta forward and 13 Jbeta reverse. Libraries were prepared by immunoSEQ multiplex PCR; TCRdb keeps only in-frame clonotypes and omits some of them. This table holds 250,000 to 350,000 clones, just over 85% found once. The sample taken for sequencing was PBMCs. Source of these receptors: a man in his forties in good health and CMV-seropositive.

This rearrangement joins TRBV15 to TRBJ1-4; 7 bases are shared with TRBD1. Unmatched junction bases numbered 11, after V lost 1 base and J lost 3 bases. CDR3 length equals 18 residues. CDR1 LNHNV and CDR2 YYDKDF come from the germline V gene (reference sequence). DNA for the CDR3: TGTGCCACCAGCAGAGGGTTGAAGGGGGCATATTCTAATGAAAAACTGTTTTTT. Protein product: CATSRGLKGAYSNEKLFF.

J is TRBJ2-2 and V is TRBV28, with 7 bases aligning to TRBD2. Germline loops: CDR1 MDHEN, CDR2 SYDVKM. The V segment lost 6 bases and the J segment 4 bases; nucleotides outside the gene matches: 11. The CDR3 spans 16 residues. The CDR3 is CASSWAGVGVTGELFF. The DNA of the CDR3 is TGTGCCAGCAGCTGGGCGGGGGTGGGAGTCACCGGGGAGCTGTTTTTT. Full variable domain (rest looked up from reference TRBV28 and TRBJ2-2): DVKVTQSSRYLVKRTGEKVFLECVQDMDHENMFWYRQDPGLGLRLIYFSYDVKMKEKGDIPEGYSVSREKKERFSLILESASTNQTSMYLCASSWAGVGVTGELFFGEGSRLTVL.

This clone showed up just a few times. The chain employs TRBV2 and TRBJ2-7; 14 nucleotides align to TRBD2. This CDR3 spans 19 amino acids. The germline CDR1 and CDR2 sequences are SNHLY and FYNNEI. V lost 7 bases, J lost 2 bases, and 16 bases stayed unmatched. CDR3 amino acids: CASKALGLAGGRGAYEQYF. The CDR3 nucleotides read TGTGCCAGCAAAGCTCTTGGACTAGCGGGAGGAAGGGGGGCCTACGAGCAGTACTTC.

The genes are TRBV7-2 and TRBJ1-3; D may be TRBD1 (6 bases). The V end lost 5 bases, the J end lost 3 bases, and 11 bases lay between the germline ends. Germline lookup yields CDR1 SGHTA and CDR2 FQGNSA. This CDR3 spans 14 amino acids. The CDR3 nucleotides are TGTGCCAGCAGCCCCCGCAGGGGTGGAAACACCATATATTTT. This encodes CASSPRRGGNTIYF.

As regards this clone: This sample includes further DNA sequences coding for the same CDR3. Here the CDR3 reads CASSSRDRGANYGYTF. CDR3 sequence (DNA): TGTGCCAGTAGCAGCCGGGACAGGGGGGCGAACTATGGCTACACCTTC. This chain connects TRBV19 to TRBJ1-2, with 11 bases identical to TRBD1. Unmatched junction bases numbered 8, after V lost 6 bases and J lost 2 bases. Germline V lookup: CDR1 LNHDA, CDR2 SQIVND (reference sequence). The CDR3 sequence is 16 residues long.

The V gene is TRBV27, the J gene TRBJ2-3, with 9 positions matching TRBD1. In germline, CDR1 is MNHEY, CDR2 SMNVEV (reference sequence). This CDR3 contains 16 residues. J was trimmed by 3 bases and V by 5 bases; bases with no gene match: 9. The CDR3 spells CASSIFPGQGTDTQYF. The CDR3 DNA sequence: TGTGCCAGCAGTATCTTTCCGGGACAGGGAACAGATACGCAGTATTTT.

The chain joins TRBV7-6 to TRBJ1-2; D perhaps matches TRBD1 (6 bases). Trimming left V 3 bases short and J 6 bases short, with 20 bases between. The germline V gene has CDR1 SGHVS and CDR2 FNYEAQ. The CDR3 has 16 amino acids. CDR3 nucleotides: TGTGCCAGCAGCTTCGGTCTTGGGGGGGCCAAAGATGGCTACACCTTC. Translation gives CASSFGLGGAKDGYTF.

The chain employs TRBV27 and TRBJ1-5; 7 bases fit TRBD1. The CDR3 runs 14 residues. V was pared by 5 bases and J by 7 bases, with 8 bases of the junction left unmatched. Germline V gene lookup returns CDR1 MNHEY and CDR2 SMNVEV (reference sequence). For the CDR3, the DNA is TGTGCCAGCAGTCCGCACAGGGGCTGGCAGCCCCAGCATTTT. This gives the protein CASSPHRGWQPQHF.

The chain carries TRBV28 and TRBJ2-5, with D possibly matching TRBD1 (5 bases). The CDR3 sequence is 15 residues long. Trimming removed 1 base from V and 1 base from J, with 10 bases in between. Per germline, CDR1 MDHEN and CDR2 SYDVKM. The DNA for the CDR3 is TGTGCCAGCAGTTTATCGAGGCAGGGCCAAGAGACCCAGTACTTC. This translates into CASSLSRQGQETQYF.

The chain is built from TRBV6-5 and TRBJ1-3; D is undetermined. The CDR3 covers 14 residues. Deletions cut 4 bases from V and 2 bases from J, with 9 bases between. Germline CDR1 MNHEY, CDR2 SVGAGI. CDR3 in DNA: TGTGCCAGCAGTTCCCCGGGGACTGGAAACACCATATATTTT. This codes for CASSSPGTGNTIYF.

The V gene is TRBV28, the J gene TRBJ2-5; 9 positions agree with TRBD2. V shed 7 bases, J shed 0 bases, and the junction held 3 bases outside the gene matches. Germline V gene data show CDR1 as MDHEN and CDR2 as SYDVKM. This CDR3 is 14 amino acids long. The CDR3 nucleotides are TGTGCCAGCAAGGGCGGGGGGGACCAAGAGACCCAGTACTTC. This sequence encodes CASKGGGDQETQYF.

There are a few counts of this clone. The chain links TRBV4-3 to TRBJ2-2, with 7 bases aligning to TRBD2. CDR1 and CDR2 (germline): LGHNA, YSLEER. The CDR3 contains 16 residues. J was trimmed by 4 bases and V by 4 bases; bases with no gene match: 9. CDR3 in amino acids: CASSPDGRTSTGELFF. In DNA form, the CDR3 reads TGCGCCAGCAGCCCGGATGGGAGGACTAGCACCGGGGAGCTGTTTTTT.

J is TRBJ2-1 and V is TRBV7-9; 11 bases align to TRBD1. The CDR3 is 16 residues long. Trimming cost V 4 bases and J 9 bases; bases outside gene matches: 11. The germline V gene has CDR1 SEHNR and CDR2 FQNEAQ (reference sequence). CDR3: CASSSNSGTGGIEQFF. CDR3 bases: TGTGCCAGCAGCTCCAACTCCGGGACAGGGGGTATTGAGCAGTTCTTC.

The chain couples TRBV25-1 to TRBJ1-1, with 11 bases lining up with TRBD1. With V trimmed by 6 bases and J by 4 bases, 1 base remained unmatched. There are 13 residues in the CDR3. Germline V gives CDR1 MGHDK, CDR2 SYGVNS. The CDR3 here is CASRGTGGTEAFF. The CDR3 DNA follows: TGTGCCAGCAGAGGGACAGGGGGCACTGAAGCTTTCTTT.

The chain has TRBV4-3 and TRBJ2-3, with D possibly TRBD2 on 6 matching bases. Looked up from germline, CDR1 is LGHNA and CDR2 is YSLEER. V was shortened by 0 bases and J by 2 bases, with 15 bases between the two germline ends. The CDR3 runs to 17 residues. CDR3 amino acids: CASSQDPAGHVTDTQYF. CDR3 sequence (DNA): TGCGCCAGCAGCCAAGACCCTGCGGGGCATGTCACAGATACGCAGTATTTT.

The rearrangement uses TRBV6-4 and TRBJ2-5, with D possibly being TRBD2 (6 bases). The DNA end lines up better with TRBJ2-7; the J call may be wrong. The CDR3 extends over 14 amino acids. Germline CDR1 is MRHNA and CDR2 is SNTAGT. CDR3 region: CASSRETAPYEQYF. DNA of the CDR3: TGTGCCAGCAGCCGGGAGACTGCCCCCTACGAGCAGTACTTC.

The rearrangement links TRBV30 to TRBJ1-6; 11 bases align to TRBD1. J was trimmed by 9 bases and V by 5 bases; bases with no gene match: 3. Germline loops: CDR1 GTSNPN, CDR2 SVGIG (reference sequence). The CDR3 covers 13 residues. The CDR3 region is CAWDGQGASPLHF. For the CDR3, the DNA is TGTGCCTGGGATGGACAGGGGGCTTCACCCCTCCACTTT.

The chain's CDR3 is CASSAGRNSYEQYF. CDR3 coding DNA: TGTGCCAGTAGTGCGGGACGGAACTCCTACGAGCAGTACTTC. The chain couples TRBV19 to TRBJ2-7; D may be TRBD2 (6 bases). In germline, CDR1 is LNHDA, CDR2 SQIVND (reference sequence). Trimming stripped 5 bases from V and 0 bases from J, with 11 bases between. The CDR3 has 14 residues.

This sequence joins TRBV4-1 and TRBJ2-5, with TRBD2 identical over 12 bases. The J call may be in error: the DNA end matches TRBJ2-7 better. This CDR3 comprises 16 residues. Germline lookup yields CDR1 MGHRA and CDR2 YSYEKL. The CDR3 DNA reads TGCGCCAGCAGCCACCTTAGGACTAGCGGGACGTACGAGCAGTACTTC. Its translation: CASSHLRTSGTYEQYF.

The chain is built from TRBV15 and TRBJ1-6; weak D call: TRBD1 (5 bases). Germline CDR1 reads LNHNV; CDR2 reads YYDKDF (reference sequence). The CDR3 spans 13 residues. The V gene lost 8 bases and the J gene lost 9 bases, with 14 bases spanning the gap. In DNA, the CDR3 is TGTGCCACCGTGCAGGGCTACGGTTCACCCCTCCACTTT. It is translated as CATVQGYGSPLHF.

V gene TRBV28 combines with J gene TRBJ1-1; possibly TRBD1 for D (6 bases). Germline CDR1 MDHEN, CDR2 SYDVKM. The CDR3 is 15 amino acids. With 2 bases removed from V and 4 bases from J, the gap between germline ends came to 14 bases. The CDR3 spells CASSLGGQLSTEAFF. The CDR3 nucleotides read TGTGCCAGCAGTTTAGGTGGACAGCTAAGCACTGAAGCTTTCTTT.